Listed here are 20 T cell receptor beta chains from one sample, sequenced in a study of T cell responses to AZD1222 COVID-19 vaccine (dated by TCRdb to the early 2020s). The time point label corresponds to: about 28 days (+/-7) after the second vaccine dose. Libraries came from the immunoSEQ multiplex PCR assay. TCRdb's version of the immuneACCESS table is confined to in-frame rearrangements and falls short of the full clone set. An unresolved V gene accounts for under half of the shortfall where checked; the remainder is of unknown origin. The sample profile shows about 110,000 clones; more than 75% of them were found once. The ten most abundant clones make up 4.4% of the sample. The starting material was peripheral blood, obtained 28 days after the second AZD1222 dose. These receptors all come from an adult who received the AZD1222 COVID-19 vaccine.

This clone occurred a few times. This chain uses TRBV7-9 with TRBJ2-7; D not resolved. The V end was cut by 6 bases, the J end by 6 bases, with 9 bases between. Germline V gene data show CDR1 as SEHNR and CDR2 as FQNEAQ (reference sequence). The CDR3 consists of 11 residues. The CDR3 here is CASSSRSEQYF. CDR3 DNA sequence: TGTGCCAGCAGTTCGCGGAGCGAGCAGTACTTC.

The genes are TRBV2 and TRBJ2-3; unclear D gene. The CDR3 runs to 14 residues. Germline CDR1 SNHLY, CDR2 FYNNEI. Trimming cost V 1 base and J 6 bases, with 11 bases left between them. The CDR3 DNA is TGTGCCAGCAGTGAAGGGCCTCTTCTGGATACGCAGTATTTT. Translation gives CASSEGPLLDTQYF.

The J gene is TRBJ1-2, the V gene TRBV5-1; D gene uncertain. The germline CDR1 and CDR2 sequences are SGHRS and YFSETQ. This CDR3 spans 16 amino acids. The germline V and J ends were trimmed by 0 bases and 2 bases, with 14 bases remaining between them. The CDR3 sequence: CASSLAVSWENYGYTF. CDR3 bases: TGCGCCAGCAGCTTGGCCGTATCCTGGGAGAACTATGGCTACACCTTC.

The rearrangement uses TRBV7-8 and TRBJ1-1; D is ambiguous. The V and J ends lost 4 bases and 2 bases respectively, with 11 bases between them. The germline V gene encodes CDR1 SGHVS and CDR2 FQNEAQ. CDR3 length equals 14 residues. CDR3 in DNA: TGTGCCAGCAGCTCCCCGAACCTAAACACTGAAGCTTTCTTT. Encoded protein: CASSSPNLNTEAFF.

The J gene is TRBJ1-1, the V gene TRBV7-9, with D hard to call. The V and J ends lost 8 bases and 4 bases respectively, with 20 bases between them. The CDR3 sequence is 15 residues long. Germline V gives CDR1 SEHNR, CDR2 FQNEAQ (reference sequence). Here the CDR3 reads CASPLPLWEGTEAFF. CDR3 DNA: TGTGCCAGCCCCCTCCCCCTCTGGGAGGGCACTGAAGCTTTCTTT.

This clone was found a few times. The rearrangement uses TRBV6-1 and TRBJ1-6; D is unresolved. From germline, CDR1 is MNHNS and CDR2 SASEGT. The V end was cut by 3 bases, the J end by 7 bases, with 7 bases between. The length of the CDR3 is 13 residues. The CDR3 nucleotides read TGTGCCAGCAGTGACGAGGCAAATTCACCCCTCCACTTT. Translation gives CASSDEANSPLHF.

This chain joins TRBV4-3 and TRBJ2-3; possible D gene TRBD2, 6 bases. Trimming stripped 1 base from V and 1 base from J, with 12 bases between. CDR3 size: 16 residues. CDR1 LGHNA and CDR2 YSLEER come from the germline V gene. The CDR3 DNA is TGCGCCAGCAGCCAAGGTAGCGGTATGGGCACAGATACGCAGTATTTT. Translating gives CASSQGSGMGTDTQYF.

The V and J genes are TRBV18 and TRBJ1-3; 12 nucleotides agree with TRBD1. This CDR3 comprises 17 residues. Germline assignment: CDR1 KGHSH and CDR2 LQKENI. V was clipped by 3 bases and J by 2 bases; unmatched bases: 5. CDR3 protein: CASSPSGTGGAGNTIYF. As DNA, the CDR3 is TGTGCCAGCTCACCGTCCGGGACAGGGGGCGCTGGAAACACCATATATTTT.

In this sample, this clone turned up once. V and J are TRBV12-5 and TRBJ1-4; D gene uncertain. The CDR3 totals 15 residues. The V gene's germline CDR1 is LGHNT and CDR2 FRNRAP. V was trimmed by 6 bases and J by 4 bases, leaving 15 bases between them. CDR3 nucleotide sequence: TGTGCTAGTGGGCGTGGTGACGGCAGTAATGAAAAACTGTTTTTT. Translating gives CASGRGDGSNEKLFF.

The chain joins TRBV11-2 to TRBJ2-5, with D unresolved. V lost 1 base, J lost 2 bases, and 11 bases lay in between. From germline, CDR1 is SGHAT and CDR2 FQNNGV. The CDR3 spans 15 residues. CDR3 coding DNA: TGTGCCAGCAGCTTAGGTTGGCAGGAGCAAGAGACCCAGTACTTC. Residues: CASSLGWQEQETQYF.

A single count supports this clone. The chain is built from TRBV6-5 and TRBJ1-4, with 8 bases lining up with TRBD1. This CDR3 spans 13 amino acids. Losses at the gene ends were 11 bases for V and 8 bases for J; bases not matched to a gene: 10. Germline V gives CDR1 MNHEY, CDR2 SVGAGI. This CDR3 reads CASAPGGREKLFF. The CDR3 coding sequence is TGTGCCTCGGCTCCAGGGGGCCGCGAAAAACTGTTTTTT.

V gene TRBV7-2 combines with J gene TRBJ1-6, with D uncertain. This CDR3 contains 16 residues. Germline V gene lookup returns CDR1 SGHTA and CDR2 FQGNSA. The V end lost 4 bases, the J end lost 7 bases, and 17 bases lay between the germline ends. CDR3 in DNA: TGTGCCAGCAGCTCCATCGGAGCCCCCTTAAATTCACCCCTCCACTTT. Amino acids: CASSSIGAPLNSPLHF. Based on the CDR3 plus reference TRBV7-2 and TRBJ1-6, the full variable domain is GAGVSQSPSNKVTEKGKDVELRCDPISGHTALYWYRQSLGQGLEFLIYFQGNSAPDKSGLPSDRFSAERTGGSVSTLTIQRTQQEDSAVYLCASSSIGAPLNSPLHFGNGTRLTVT.

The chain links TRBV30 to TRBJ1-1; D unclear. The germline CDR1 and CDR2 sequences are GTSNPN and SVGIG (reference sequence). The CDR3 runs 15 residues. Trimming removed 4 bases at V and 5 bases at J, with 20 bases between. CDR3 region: CAWTGWREFGTEAFF. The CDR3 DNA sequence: TGTGCCTGGACCGGATGGAGGGAATTTGGGACTGAAGCTTTCTTT.

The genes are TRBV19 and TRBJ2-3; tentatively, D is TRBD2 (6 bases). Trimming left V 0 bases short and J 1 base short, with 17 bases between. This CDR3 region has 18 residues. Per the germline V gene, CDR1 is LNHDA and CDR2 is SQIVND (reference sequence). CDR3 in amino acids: CASSIDPPLRGRTDTQYF. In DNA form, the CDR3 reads TGTGCCAGTAGTATAGACCCTCCCCTGCGGGGACGCACAGATACGCAGTATTTT.

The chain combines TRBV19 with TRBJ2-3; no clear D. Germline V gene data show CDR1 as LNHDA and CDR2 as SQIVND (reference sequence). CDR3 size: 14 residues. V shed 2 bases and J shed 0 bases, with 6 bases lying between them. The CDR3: CASSISRSTDTQYF. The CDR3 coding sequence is TGTGCCAGTAGTATATCCCGCAGCACAGATACGCAGTATTTT.

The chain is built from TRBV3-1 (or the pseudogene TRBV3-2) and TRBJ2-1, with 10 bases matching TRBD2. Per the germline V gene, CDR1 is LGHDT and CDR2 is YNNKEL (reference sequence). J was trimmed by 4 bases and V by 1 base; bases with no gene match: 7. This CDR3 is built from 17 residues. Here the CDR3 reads CASSQAQRGGFYNEQFF. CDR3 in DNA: TGTGCCAGCAGCCAAGCCCAGCGGGGGGGGTTTTACAATGAGCAGTTCTTC.

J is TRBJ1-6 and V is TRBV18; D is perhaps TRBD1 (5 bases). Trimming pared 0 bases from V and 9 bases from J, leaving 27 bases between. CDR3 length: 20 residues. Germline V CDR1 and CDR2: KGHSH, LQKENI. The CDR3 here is CASSPPLKSQGISHRSPLHF. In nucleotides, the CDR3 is TGTGCCAGCTCACCACCCTTGAAGAGTCAGGGAATTTCACACCGTTCACCCCTCCACTTT.

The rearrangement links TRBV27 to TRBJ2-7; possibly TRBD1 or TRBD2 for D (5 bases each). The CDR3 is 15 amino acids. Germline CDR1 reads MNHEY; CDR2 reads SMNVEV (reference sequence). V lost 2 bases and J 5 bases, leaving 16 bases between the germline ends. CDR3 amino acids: CASSLRDPMVHEQYF. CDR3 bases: TGTGCCAGCAGTTTACGGGACCCCATGGTTCACGAGCAGTACTTC.

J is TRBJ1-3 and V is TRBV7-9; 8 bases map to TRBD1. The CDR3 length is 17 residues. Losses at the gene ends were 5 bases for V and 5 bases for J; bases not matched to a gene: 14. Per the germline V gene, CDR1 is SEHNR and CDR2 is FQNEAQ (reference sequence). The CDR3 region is CASSPEDRVRSRNTIYF. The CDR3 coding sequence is TGTGCCAGCAGCCCAGAGGACAGGGTCCGATCTCGAAACACCATATATTTT.

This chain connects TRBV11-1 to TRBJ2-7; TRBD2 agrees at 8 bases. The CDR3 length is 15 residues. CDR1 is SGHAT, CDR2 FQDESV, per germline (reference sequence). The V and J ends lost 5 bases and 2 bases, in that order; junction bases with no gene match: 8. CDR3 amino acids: CASSLPGLGPYEQYF. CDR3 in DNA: TGTGCCAGCAGCCTCCCGGGACTAGGCCCCTACGAGCAGTACTTC.